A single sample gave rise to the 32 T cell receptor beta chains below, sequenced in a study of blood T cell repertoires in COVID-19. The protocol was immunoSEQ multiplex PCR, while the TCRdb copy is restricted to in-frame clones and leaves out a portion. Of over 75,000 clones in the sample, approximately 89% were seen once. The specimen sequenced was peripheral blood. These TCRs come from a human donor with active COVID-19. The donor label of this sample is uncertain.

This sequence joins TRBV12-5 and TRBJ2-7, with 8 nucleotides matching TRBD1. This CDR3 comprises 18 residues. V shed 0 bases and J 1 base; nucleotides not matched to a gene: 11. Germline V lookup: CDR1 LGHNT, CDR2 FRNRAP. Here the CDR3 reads CASGLVLGTGLGSYEQYF. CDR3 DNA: TGTGCTAGTGGTTTGGTATTGGGGACAGGTCTTGGATCCTACGAGCAGTACTTC.

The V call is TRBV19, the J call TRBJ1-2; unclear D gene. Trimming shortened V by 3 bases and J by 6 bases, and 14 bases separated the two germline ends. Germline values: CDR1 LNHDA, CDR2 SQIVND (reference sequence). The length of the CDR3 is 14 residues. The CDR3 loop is CASSIPPGVHGYTF. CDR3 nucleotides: TGTGCCAGTAGTATCCCCCCCGGGGTCCATGGCTACACCTTC.

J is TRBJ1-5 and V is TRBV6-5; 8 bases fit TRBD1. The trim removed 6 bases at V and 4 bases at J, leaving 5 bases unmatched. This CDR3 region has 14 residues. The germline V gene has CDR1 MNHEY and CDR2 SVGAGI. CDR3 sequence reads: CASRAGTGNQPQHF. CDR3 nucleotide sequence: TGTGCCAGCAGGGCCGGGACAGGAAATCAGCCCCAGCATTTT.

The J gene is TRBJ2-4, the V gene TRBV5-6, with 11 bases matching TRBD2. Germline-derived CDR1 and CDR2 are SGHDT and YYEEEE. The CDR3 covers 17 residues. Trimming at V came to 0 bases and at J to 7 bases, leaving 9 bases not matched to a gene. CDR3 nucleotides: TGTGCCAGCAGCTTGGCCGATCGACTAGCGGGGTCTAACATTCAGTACTTC. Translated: CASSLADRLAGSNIQYF.

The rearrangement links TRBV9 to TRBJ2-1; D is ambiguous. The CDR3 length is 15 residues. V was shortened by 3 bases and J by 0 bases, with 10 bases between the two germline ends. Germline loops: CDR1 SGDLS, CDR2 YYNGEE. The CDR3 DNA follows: TGTGCCAGCAGCGGACGGGTTAGCTCCTACAATGAGCAGTTCTTC. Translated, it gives CASSGRVSSYNEQFF.

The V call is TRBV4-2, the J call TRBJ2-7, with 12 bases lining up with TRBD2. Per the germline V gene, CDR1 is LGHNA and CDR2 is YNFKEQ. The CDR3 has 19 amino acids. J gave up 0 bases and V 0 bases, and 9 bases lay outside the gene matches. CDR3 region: CASSQDFSSGGDFSYEQYF. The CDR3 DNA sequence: TGTGCCAGCAGCCAAGATTTTTCTAGCGGGGGGGATTTCTCCTACGAGCAGTACTTC.

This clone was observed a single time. In nucleotides, the CDR3 is TGTGCCAGCAGTGGAGCTCGGACAGTCAACAATGAGCAGTTCTTC. It encodes CASSGARTVNNEQFF. The rearrangement uses TRBV6-1 and TRBJ2-1; D may be TRBD1 (6 bases). V lost 4 bases to trimming and J lost 5 bases, with 15 bases between them. The CDR3 spans 15 residues. Germline assignment: CDR1 MNHNS and CDR2 SASEGT.

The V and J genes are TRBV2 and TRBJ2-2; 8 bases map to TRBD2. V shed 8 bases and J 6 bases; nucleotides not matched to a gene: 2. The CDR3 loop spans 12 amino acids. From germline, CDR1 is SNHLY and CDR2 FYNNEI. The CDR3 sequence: CASGGLAGELFF. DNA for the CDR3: TGTGCCAGCGGGGGACTAGCCGGGGAGCTGTTTTTT.

CDR3 nucleotide sequence: TGTGCCAGCCGAGAGACAGGAGGTGGCGAGCAGTACTTC. It is translated as CASRETGGGEQYF. This rearrangement joins TRBV6-5 to TRBJ2-7; maybe TRBD1 (6 bases). Germline CDR1 is MNHEY and CDR2 is SVGAGI. The ends were cut back, 8 bases at V and 6 bases at J, with 17 bases in the middle. This CDR3 has 13 amino acids.

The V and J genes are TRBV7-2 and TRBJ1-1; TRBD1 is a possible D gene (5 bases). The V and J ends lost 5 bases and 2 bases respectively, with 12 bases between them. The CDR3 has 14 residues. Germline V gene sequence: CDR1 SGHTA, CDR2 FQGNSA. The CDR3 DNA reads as TGTGCCAGCAGCCTTGACAGAATCAACACTGAAGCTTTCTTT. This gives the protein CASSLDRINTEAFF.

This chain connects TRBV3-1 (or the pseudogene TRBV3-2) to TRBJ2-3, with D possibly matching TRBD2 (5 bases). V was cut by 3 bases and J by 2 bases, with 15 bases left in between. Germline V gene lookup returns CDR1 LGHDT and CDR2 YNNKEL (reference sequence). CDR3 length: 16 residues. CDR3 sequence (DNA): TGTGCCAGCAGCCAGGCCGGGATGGGAATCACAGATACGCAGTATTTT. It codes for CASSQAGMGITDTQYF.

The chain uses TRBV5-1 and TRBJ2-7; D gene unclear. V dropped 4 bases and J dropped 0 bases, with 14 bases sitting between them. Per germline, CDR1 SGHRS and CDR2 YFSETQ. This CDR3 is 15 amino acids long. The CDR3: CASSNTGSLSYEQYF. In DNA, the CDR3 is TGCGCCAGCAGCAATACCGGGTCGCTCTCCTACGAGCAGTACTTC.

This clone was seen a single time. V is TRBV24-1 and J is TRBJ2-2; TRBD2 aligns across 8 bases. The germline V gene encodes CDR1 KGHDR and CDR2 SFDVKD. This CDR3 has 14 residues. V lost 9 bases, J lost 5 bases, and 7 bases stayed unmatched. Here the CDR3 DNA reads TGTGCCACCGCGGGACTAGTTGAGACCGGGGAGCTGTTTTTT. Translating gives CATAGLVETGELFF.

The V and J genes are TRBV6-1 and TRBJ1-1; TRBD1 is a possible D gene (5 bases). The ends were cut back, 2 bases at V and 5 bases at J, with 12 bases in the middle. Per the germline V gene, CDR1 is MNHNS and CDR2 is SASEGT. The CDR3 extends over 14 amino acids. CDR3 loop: CASSEMSGRTEAFF. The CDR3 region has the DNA TGTGCCAGCAGTGAAATGTCAGGGAGGACTGAAGCTTTCTTT.

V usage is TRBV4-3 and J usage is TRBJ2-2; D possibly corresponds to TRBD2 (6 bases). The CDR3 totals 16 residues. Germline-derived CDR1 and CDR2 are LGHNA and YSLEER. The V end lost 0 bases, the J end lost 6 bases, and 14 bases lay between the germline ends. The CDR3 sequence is CASSQDAGLVAGELFF. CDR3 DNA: TGCGCCAGCAGCCAAGATGCGGGGCTGGTCGCCGGGGAGCTGTTTTTT.

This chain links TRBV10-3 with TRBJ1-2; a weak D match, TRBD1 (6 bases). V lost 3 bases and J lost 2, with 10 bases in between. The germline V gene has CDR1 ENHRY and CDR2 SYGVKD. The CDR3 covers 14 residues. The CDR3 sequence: CAISEGTSNYGYTF. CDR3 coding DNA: TGTGCCATCAGTGAAGGGACATCAAACTATGGCTACACCTTC.

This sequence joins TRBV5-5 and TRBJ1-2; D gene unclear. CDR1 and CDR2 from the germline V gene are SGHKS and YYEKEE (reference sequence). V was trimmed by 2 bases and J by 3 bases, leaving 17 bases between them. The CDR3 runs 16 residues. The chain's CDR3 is CASSFGSASADYGYTF. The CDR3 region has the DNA TGTGCCAGCAGCTTCGGGTCCGCGTCGGCGGACTATGGCTACACCTTC.

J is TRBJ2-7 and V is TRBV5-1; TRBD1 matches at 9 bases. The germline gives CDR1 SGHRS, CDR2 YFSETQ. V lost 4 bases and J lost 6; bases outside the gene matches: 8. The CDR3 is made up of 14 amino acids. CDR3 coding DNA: TGCGCCAGCAGCACGACAGGGGGTATCTTCGAGCAGTACTTC. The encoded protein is CASSTTGGIFEQYF.

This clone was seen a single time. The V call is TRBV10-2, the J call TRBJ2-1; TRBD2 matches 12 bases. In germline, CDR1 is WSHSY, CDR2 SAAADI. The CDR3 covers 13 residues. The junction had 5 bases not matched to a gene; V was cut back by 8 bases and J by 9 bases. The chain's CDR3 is CASRLAGEGEQFF. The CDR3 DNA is TGCGCCAGCCGACTAGCGGGGGAGGGTGAGCAGTTCTTC.

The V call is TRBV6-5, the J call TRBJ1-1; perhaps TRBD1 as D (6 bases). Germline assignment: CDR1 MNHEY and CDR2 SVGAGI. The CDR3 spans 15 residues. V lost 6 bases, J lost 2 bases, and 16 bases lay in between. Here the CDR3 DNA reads TGTGCCAGCAGAGCAGTGACAGGAATAAACACTGAAGCTTTCTTT. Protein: CASRAVTGINTEAFF.

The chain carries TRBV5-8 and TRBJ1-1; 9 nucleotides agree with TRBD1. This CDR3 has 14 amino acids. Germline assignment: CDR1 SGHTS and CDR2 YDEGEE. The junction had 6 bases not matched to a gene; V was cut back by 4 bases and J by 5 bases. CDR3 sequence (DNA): TGTGCCAGCAGCCCTGACAGGGGGGGGACTGAAGCTTTCTTT. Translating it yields CASSPDRGGTEAFF.

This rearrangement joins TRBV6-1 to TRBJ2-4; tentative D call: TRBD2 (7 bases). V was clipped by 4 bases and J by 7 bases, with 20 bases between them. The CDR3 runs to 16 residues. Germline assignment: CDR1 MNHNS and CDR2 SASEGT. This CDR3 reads CASSVGRGGATNIQYF. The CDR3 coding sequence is TGTGCCAGCAGTGTGGGGAGGGGGGGGGCGACGAACATTCAGTACTTC.

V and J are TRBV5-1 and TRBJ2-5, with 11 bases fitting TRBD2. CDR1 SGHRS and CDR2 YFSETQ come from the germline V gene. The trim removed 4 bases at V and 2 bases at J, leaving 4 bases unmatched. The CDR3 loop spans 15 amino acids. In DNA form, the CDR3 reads TGCGCCAGCAGCCCCCCTAGCGGGGGGCAAGAGACCCAGTACTTC. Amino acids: CASSPPSGGQETQYF.

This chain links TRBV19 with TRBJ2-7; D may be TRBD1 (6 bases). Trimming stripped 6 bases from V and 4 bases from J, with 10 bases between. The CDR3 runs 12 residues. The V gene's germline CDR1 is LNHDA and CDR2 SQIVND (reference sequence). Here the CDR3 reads CASSNREYEQYF. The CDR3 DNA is TGTGCCAGTAGCAACAGGGAATACGAGCAGTACTTC.

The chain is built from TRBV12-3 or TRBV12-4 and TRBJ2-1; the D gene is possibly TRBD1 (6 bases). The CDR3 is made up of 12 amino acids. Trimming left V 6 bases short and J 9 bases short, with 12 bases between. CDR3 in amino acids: CASRKQGTEQFF. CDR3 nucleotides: TGTGCCAGCAGGAAACAGGGAACTGAGCAGTTCTTC.

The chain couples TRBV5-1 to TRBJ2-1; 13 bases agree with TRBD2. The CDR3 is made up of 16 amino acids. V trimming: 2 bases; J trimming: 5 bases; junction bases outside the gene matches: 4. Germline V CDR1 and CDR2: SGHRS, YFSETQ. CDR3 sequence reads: CASSLTLAGGNNEQFF. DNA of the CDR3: TGCGCCAGCAGCTTAACACTAGCGGGGGGGAACAATGAGCAGTTCTTC.

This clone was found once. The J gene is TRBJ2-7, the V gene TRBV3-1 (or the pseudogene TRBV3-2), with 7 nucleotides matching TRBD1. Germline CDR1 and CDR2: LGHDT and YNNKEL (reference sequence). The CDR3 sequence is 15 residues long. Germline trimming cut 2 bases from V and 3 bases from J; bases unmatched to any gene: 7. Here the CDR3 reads CASSQPQGFVYEQYF. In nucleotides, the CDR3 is TGTGCCAGCAGCCAACCACAGGGGTTTGTCTACGAGCAGTACTTC.

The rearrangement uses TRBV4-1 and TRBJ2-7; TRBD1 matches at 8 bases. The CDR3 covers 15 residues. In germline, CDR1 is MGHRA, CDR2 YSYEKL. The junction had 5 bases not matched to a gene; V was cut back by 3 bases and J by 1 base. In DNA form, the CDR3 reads TGCGCCAGCAGCCAGCTCACAGGGGGTTCCTACGAGCAGTACTTC. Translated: CASSQLTGGSYEQYF.

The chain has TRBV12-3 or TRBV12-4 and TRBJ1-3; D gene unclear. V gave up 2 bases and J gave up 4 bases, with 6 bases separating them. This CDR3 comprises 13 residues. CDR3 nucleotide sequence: TGTGCCAGCAGTTTAACGGAGGGAAACACCATATATTTT. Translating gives CASSLTEGNTIYF.

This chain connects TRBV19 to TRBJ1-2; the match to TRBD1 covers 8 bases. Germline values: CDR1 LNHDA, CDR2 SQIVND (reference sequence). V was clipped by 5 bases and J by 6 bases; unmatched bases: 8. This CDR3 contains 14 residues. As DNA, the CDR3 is TGTGCCAGTAGTGACCGACAGGGGAGCGATGGCTACACCTTC. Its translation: CASSDRQGSDGYTF. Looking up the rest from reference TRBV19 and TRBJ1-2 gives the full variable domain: DGGITQSPKYLFRKEGQNVTLSCEQNLNHDAMYWYRQDPGQGLRLIYYSQIVNDFQKGDIAEGYSVSREKKESFPLTVTSAQKNPTAFYLCASSDRQGSDGYTFGSGTRLTVV.

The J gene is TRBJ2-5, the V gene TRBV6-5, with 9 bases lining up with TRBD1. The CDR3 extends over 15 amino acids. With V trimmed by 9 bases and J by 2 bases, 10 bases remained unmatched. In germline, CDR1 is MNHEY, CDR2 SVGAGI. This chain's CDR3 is CASTRTGDGQETQYF. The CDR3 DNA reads TGTGCCAGTACAAGGACAGGGGACGGTCAAGAGACCCAGTACTTC.

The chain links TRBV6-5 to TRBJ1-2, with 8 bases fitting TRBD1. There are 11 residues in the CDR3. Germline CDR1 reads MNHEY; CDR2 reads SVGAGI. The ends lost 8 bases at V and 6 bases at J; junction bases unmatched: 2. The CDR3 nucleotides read TGTGCCAGCGCAGGGGGCCATGGCTACACCTTC. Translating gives CASAGGHGYTF.